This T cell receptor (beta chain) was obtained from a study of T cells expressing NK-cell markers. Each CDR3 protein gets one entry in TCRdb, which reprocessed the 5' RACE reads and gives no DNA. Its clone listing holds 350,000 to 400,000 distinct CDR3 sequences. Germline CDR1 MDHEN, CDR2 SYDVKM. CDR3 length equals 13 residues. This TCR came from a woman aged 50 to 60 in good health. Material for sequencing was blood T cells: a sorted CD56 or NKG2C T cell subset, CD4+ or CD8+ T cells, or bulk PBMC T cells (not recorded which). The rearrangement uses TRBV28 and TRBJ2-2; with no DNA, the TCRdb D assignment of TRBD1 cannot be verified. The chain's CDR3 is CASSPYATGELFF.